Following are 10 T cell receptor beta chains from one sample sequenced in a study of blood T cell repertoires in COVID-19. TCRdb's copy holds only in-frame clones and misses some; the assay was immunoSEQ multiplex PCR. Of 310,000 or so clones in the sample, roughly 86% are singletons; the top ten hold around 8.9%. Input material: PBMCs or T cells enriched from blood (not recorded which). These receptors came from a woman under 30 who had recovered from COVID-19.

The chain employs TRBV2 and TRBJ2-3; 11 nucleotides match TRBD2. In germline, CDR1 is SNHLY, CDR2 FYNNEI. The junction had 7 bases not matched to a gene; V was cut back by 9 bases and J by 5 bases. The CDR3 length is 14 residues. The CDR3 coding sequence is TGTGCCAGTGCTAGCGGGGGGCAGGGAGATACGCAGTATTTT. It specifies CASASGGQGDTQYF.

This clone was observed a few times. The chain employs TRBV11-1 and TRBJ2-5, with 10 bases fitting TRBD2. The germline gives CDR1 SGHAT, CDR2 FQDESV (reference sequence). The V and J ends lost 5 bases and 5 bases, in that order; junction bases with no gene match: 11. The CDR3 loop spans 16 amino acids. The CDR3: CASSPPLAGVGETQYF. The DNA for the CDR3 is TGTGCCAGCAGCCCGCCGCTAGCGGGGGTTGGCGAGACCCAGTACTTC.

J is TRBJ1-6 and V is TRBV7-6; D gene uncertain. CDR3 length: 13 amino acids. The V end was cut by 8 bases, the J end by 7 bases, with 12 bases between. Germline V gives CDR1 SGHVS, CDR2 FNYEAQ. CDR3 sequence (DNA): TGTGCCAGCCGTGACGGGGAAAATTCACCCCTCCACTTT. Protein: CASRDGENSPLHF.

The chain is built from TRBV7-2 and TRBJ1-5; the D is unclear. Trimming took off 5 bases at V and 3 bases at J, with 17 bases between the two ends. From germline, CDR1 is SGHTA and CDR2 FQGNSA. This CDR3 region has 16 residues. The CDR3 loop is CASSPVGSWDNQPQHF. In DNA form, the CDR3 reads TGTGCCAGCAGCCCGGTGGGGAGTTGGGACAATCAGCCCCAGCATTTT.

The genes are TRBV6-1 and TRBJ1-3; 7 positions agree with TRBD1. Losses at the gene ends were 2 bases for V and 4 bases for J; bases not matched to a gene: 11. Germline lookup yields CDR1 MNHNS and CDR2 SASEGT. The CDR3 sequence is 17 residues long. CDR3 sequence (DNA): TGTGCCAGCAGTGAATGGAGATATCGACAGGGAGGAAACACCATATATTTT. It codes for CASSEWRYRQGGNTIYF.

The CDR3 DNA follows: TGTGCCAGCAGTGTGACGGGAGTAGGTGAGCAGTTCTTC. Its translation: CASSVTGVGEQFF. The rearrangement links TRBV25-1 to TRBJ2-1; D may be TRBD2 (6 bases). Per germline, CDR1 MGHDK and CDR2 SYGVNS. Trimming pared 4 bases from V and 9 bases from J, leaving 13 bases between. The CDR3 contains 13 residues.

The V gene is TRBV2, the J gene TRBJ2-2; possible D gene TRBD2, 5 bases. The V end lost 5 bases, the J end lost 8 bases, and 18 bases lay between the germline ends. The CDR3 totals 15 residues. Germline values: CDR1 SNHLY, CDR2 FYNNEI. CDR3 coding DNA: TGTGCCAGCAGTTCACGGGATTCCATTATGGGGGAGCTGTTTTTT. It encodes CASSSRDSIMGELFF.

The chain is built from TRBV7-2 and TRBJ2-1; possibly TRBD1 for D (6 bases). There are 16 residues in the CDR3. With 1 base removed from V and 5 bases from J, the gap between germline ends came to 15 bases. From germline, CDR1 is SGHTA and CDR2 FQGNSA. CDR3 sequence: CASSLVIGGQNNEQFF. As DNA, the CDR3 is TGTGCCAGCAGCTTAGTTATAGGGGGTCAGAACAATGAGCAGTTCTTC.

The chain combines TRBV7-9 with TRBJ1-5, with D perhaps matching TRBD1 (5 bases). Germline assignment: CDR1 SEHNR and CDR2 FQNEAQ (reference sequence). This CDR3 region has 16 residues. Trimming left V 5 bases short and J 2 bases short, with 16 bases between. In DNA, the CDR3 is TGTGCCAGCAGCCATTCAAGCGGGGGAGGCAATCAGCCCCAGCATTTT. Protein sequence: CASSHSSGGGNQPQHF.

The chain joins TRBV11-2 to TRBJ2-7; TRBD1 aligns across 8 bases. CDR3 length: 14 residues. Unmatched junction bases numbered 2, after V lost 0 bases and J lost 4 bases. In germline, CDR1 is SGHAT, CDR2 FQNNGV. CDR3 in amino acids: CASSLDGDRYEQYF. The CDR3 DNA is TGTGCCAGCAGCTTAGATGGGGACAGGTACGAGCAGTACTTC.